Listed below are T cell receptor beta chains from one sample, sequenced in a study of T-cell reconstitution after alpha-beta-depleted transplantation in children. MiXCR was run by TCRdb on the PCR reads, yielding one entry per CDR3 protein. Among 250,000 to 350,000 distinct CDR3 sequences listed, around 9.6% were seen once. Sequenced here: PBMCs from the stem cell graft donor, sampled from the stem cell graft. Receptor source: a human donor who donated a stem cell graft to a child with SCID. The CDR3 runs from the conserved cysteine through the conserved F or W. Clone size is not always given. Where it is, it says once, few, many or a class for expanded clones.

>-|12|TRBJ2-3|TRBV6-1
CASATYTDTQYF
>-|14|TRBJ2-1|TRBV7-6
CASSLAPDYNEQFF
>-|16|TRBJ1-5|TRBV6-1
CASSVAPTGRGQPQHF
>many|14|TRBJ1-5|TRBV7-9
CASSLKGAGQPQHF
>many|16|TRBJ2-1|TRBV3-1
CASSQFGTSSYNEQFF
>few|12|TRBJ2-1|TRBV5-6
CASSRGGNEQFF
>-|14|TRBJ2-3|TRBV12-3/TRBV12-4
CASSETSGADTQYF
>-|17|TRBJ2-4|TRBV12-3/TRBV12-4
CASSYSDSPLAKNIQYF
>-|13|TRBJ2-3|TRBV5-4
CASSLGESDTQYF
>few|15|TRBJ2-1|TRBV2
CASLNTERLSNEQFF
>-|13|TRBJ1-4|TRBV12-3/TRBV12-4
CASSLGTLEKLFF
>few|12|TRBJ2-1|TRBV20-1
CSAPHEGVRQFF
>-|18|TRBJ2-4|TRBV7-6
CASSLGASGELAKNIQYF
>many|15|TRBJ2-2|TRBV15
CATSRVASHTGELFF
>-|16|TRBJ1-5|TRBV3-1
CASSQSGTVSNQPQHF
>many|12|TRBJ2-7|TRBV20-1
CSAPSGNYEQYF
>few|16|TRBJ2-2|TRBV7-7
CASSSGRLAEPGELFF
>-|15|TRBJ2-3|TRBV6-1
CASQTPGQGEDTQYF
>-|17|TRBJ1-4|TRBV20-1
CSARTGTGITTNEKLFF
>-|15|TRBJ1-2|TRBV10-3
CAISHRDLANYGYTF
>-|14|TRBJ2-7|TRBV18
CASSPGGLYSEQYF
>few|15|TRBJ1-1|TRBV20-1
CSARDRAAPYTEAFF
>many|13|TRBJ2-7|TRBV12-3/TRBV12-4
CASRGTETYEQYF
>many|14|TRBJ2-7|TRBV4-1
CASSPQGSSYEQYF
>many|13|TRBJ1-5|TRBV29-1
CSVDGGVNQPQHF
>-|14|TRBJ2-1|TRBV6-1
CASSRTSGYNEQFF
>-|18|TRBJ2-1|TRBV18
CASSPPLGGVSSYNEQFF
>few|14|TRBJ2-3|TRBV20-1
CSARAQQITDTQYF
>many|13|TRBJ1-1|TRBV7-3
CASSFQVNTEAFF
>-|14|TRBJ1-2|TRBV5-1
CASSEDGTNYGYTF
>few|13|TRBJ2-2|TRBV20-1
CSAKGEVTGELFF
>-|13|TRBJ2-7|TRBV15
CATSAEISYEQYF
>once|13|TRBJ2-6|TRBV5-6
CASIPSGANVLTF
>few|15|TRBJ2-7|TRBV4-2
CASSPQEGGSYEQYF
>few|14|TRBJ1-3|TRBV19
CASSITGAGNTIYF
>many|14|TRBJ2-7|TRBV5-1
CASSFERGNYEQYF
>-|17|TRBJ1-2|TRBV19
CASSFLAAKQGGYGYTF
>few|14|TRBJ1-5|TRBV6-5
CASSQVYSNQPQHF
>few|14|TRBJ2-1|TRBV20-1
CSARDRVGYNEQFF
>few|16|TRBJ2-3|TRBV15
CATSRETSGGVDTQYF
>-|15|TRBJ1-2|TRBV2
CASSASGGDRYGYTF
>many|13|TRBJ1-5|TRBV12-3/TRBV12-4
CASRRDSNQPQHF
>many|15|TRBJ2-7|TRBV7-9
CASSSGDRTIYEQYF
>few|15|TRBJ2-3|TRBV5-1
CASSWRDPSTDTQYF
>-|15|TRBJ1-6|TRBV7-9
CASSFWTGYSSPLHF
>many|15|TRBJ2-7|TRBV6-5
CASSYGDTASYEQYF